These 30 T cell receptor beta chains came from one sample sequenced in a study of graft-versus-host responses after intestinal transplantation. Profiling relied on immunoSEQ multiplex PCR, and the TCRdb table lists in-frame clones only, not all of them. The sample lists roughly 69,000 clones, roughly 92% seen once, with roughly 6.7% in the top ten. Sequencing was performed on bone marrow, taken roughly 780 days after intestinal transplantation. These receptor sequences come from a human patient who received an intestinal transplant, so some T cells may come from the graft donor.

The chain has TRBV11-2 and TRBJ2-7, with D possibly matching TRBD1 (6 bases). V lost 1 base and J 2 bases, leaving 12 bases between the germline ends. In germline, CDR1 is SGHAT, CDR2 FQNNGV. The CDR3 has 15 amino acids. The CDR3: CASSLAQGPTYEQYF. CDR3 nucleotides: TGTGCCAGCAGCTTAGCTCAGGGGCCCACCTACGAGCAGTACTTC. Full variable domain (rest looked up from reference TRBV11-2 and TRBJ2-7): EAGVAQSPRYKIIEKRQSVAFWCNPISGHATLYWYQQILGQGPKLLIQFQNNGVVDDSQLPKDRFSAERLKGVDSTLKIQPAKLEDSAVYLCASSLAQGPTYEQYFGPGTRLTVT.

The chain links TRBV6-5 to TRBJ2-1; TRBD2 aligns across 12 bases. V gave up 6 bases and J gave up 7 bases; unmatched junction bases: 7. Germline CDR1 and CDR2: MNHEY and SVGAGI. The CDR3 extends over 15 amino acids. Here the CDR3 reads CASRETSGGGNEQFF. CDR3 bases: TGTGCCAGCAGGGAGACTAGCGGGGGAGGGAATGAGCAGTTCTTC.

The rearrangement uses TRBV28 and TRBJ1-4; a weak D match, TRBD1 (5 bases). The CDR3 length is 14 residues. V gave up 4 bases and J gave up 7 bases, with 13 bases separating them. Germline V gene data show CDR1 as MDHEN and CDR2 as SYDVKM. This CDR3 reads CASSWGPAGEKLFF. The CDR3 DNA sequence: TGTGCCAGCAGTTGGGGACCCGCTGGTGAAAAACTGTTTTTT.

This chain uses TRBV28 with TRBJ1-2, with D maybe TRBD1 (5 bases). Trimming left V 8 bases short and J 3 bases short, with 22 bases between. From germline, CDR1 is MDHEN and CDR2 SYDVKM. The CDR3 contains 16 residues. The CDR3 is CASGLIRAGGHYGYTF. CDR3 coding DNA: TGTGCCAGCGGTCTGATAAGGGCCGGGGGACACTATGGCTACACCTTC.

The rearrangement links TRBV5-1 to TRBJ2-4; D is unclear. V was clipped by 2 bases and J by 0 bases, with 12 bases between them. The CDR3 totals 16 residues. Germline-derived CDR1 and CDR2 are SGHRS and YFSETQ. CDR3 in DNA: TGCGCCAGCAGCTTTGAAGGACCTCTAGCCAAAAACATTCAGTACTTC. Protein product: CASSFEGPLAKNIQYF.

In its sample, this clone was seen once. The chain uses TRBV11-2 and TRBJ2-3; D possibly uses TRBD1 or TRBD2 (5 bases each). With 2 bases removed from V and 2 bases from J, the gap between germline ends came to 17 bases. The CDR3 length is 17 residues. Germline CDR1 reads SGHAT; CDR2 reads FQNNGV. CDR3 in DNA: TGTGCCAGCAGCTTAAGGGTCGGGGCCCTTAACACAGATACGCAGTATTTT. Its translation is CASSLRVGALNTDTQYF.

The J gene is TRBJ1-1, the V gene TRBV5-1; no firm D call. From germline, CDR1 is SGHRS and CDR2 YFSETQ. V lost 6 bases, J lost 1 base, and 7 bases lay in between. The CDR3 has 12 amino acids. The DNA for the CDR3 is TGCGCCAGCATAGTGAGGAACACTGAAGCTTTCTTT. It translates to CASIVRNTEAFF. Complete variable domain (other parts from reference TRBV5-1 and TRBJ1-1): KAGVTQTPRYLIKTRGQQVTLSCSPISGHRSVSWYQQTPGQGLQFLFEYFSETQRNKGNFPGRFSGRQFSNSRSEMNVSTLELGDSALYLCASIVRNTEAFFGQGTRLTVV.

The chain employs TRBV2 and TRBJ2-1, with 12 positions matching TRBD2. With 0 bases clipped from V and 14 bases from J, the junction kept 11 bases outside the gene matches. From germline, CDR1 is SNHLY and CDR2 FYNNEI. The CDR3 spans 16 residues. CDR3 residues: CASSEARGLAGGLKFF. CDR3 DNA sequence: TGTGCCAGCAGTGAAGCGAGGGGTCTAGCGGGAGGGTTGAAGTTCTTC.

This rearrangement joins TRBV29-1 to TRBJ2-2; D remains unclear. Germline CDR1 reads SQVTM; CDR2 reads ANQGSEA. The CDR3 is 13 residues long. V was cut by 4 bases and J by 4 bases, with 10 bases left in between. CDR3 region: CSVVRAVTGELFF. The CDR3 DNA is TGCAGCGTTGTTAGGGCGGTCACCGGGGAGCTGTTTTTT.

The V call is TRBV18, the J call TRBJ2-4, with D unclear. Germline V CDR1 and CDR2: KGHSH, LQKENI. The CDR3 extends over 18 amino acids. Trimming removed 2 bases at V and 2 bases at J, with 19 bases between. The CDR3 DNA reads TGTGCCAGCTCACCAAGTCCAGTTAGTTTTAATCCCAAAAACATTCAGTACTTC. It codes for CASSPSPVSFNPKNIQYF.

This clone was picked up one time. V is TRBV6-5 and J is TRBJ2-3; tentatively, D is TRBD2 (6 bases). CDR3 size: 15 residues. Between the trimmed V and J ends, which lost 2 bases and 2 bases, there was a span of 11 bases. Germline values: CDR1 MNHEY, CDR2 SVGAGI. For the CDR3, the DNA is TGTGCCAGCAGTTACGGGGACTTAGTCACAGATACGCAGTATTTT. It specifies CASSYGDLVTDTQYF.

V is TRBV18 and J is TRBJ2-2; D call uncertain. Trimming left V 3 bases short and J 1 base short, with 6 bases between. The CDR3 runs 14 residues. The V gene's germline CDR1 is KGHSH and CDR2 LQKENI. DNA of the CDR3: TGTGCCAGCTCACCTGCAGGGAACACCGGGGAGCTGTTTTTT. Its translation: CASSPAGNTGELFF.

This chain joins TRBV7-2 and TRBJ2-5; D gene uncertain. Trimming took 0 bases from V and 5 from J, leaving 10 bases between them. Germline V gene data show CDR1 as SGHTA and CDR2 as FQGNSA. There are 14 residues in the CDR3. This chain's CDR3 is CASSLAVITETQYF. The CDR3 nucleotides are TGTGCCAGCAGCTTAGCGGTGATTACGGAGACCCAGTACTTC.

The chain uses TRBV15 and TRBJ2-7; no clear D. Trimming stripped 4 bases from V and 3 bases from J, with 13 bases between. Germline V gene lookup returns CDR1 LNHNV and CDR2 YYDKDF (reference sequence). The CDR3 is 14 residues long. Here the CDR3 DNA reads TGTGCCACCAGCATAGGAGTCGGAGTCTACGAGCAGTACTTC. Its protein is CATSIGVGVYEQYF.

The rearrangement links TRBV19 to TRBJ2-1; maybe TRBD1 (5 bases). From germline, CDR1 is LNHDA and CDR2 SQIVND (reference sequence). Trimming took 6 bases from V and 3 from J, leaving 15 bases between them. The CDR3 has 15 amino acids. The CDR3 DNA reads TGTGCCAGTAGCCTTACAGGATCCCTCTACAATGAGCAGTTCTTC. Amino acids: CASSLTGSLYNEQFF.

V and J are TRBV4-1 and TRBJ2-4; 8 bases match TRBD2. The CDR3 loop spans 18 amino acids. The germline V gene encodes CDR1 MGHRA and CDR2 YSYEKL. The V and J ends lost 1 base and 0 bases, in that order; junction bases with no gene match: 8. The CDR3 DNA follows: TGCGCCAGCAGCCAAGCAACCCGGGGGGGGGCAGCCAAAAACATTCAGTACTTC. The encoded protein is CASSQATRGGAAKNIQYF.

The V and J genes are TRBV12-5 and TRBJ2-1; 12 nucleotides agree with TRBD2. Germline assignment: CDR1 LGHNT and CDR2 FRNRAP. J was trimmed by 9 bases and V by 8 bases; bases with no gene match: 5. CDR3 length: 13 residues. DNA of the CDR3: TGTGCTAGTTTGACTAGCGGGAGTTCTGAGCAGTTCTTC. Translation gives CASLTSGSSEQFF.

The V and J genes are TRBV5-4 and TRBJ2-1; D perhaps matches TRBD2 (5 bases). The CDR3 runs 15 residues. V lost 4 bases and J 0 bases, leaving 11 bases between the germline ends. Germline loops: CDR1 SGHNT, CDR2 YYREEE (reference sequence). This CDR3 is CASSPLGSSYNEQFF. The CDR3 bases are TGTGCCAGCAGCCCCCTAGGGAGCTCCTACAATGAGCAGTTCTTC. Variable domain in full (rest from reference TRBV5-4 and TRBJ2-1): ETGVTQSPTHLIKTRGQQVTLRCSSQSGHNTVSWYQQALGQGPQFIFQYYREEENGRGNFPPRFSGLQFPNYSSELNVNALELDDSALYLCASSPLGSSYNEQFFGPGTRLTVL.

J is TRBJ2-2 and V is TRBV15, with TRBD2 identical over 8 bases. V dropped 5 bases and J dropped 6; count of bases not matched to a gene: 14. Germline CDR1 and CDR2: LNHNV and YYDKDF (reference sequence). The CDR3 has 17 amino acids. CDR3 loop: CATSVFGGAVLSGELFF. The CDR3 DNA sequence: TGTGCCACCAGCGTTTTCGGGGGGGCCGTTTTATCCGGGGAGCTGTTTTTT.

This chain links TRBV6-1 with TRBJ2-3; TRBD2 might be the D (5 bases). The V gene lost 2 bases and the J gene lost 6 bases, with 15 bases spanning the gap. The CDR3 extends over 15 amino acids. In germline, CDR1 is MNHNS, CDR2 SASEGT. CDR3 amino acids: CASSESFQRRDTQYF. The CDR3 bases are TGTGCCAGCAGTGAATCATTTCAGCGGCGGGATACGCAGTATTTT.

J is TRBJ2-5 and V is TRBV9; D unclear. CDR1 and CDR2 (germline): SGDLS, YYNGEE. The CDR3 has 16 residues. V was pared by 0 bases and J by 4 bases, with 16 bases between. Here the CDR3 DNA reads TGTGCCAGCAGCGTAGGAAGGGTCGGAAGTCCAGAGACCCAGTACTTC. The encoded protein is CASSVGRVGSPETQYF.

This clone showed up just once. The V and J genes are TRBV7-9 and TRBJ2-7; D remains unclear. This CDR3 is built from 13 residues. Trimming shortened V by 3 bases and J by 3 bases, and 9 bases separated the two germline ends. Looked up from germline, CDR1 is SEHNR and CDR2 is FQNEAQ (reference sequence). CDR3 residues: CASSFFQNYEQYF. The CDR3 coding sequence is TGTGCCAGCAGCTTTTTCCAGAACTACGAGCAGTACTTC.

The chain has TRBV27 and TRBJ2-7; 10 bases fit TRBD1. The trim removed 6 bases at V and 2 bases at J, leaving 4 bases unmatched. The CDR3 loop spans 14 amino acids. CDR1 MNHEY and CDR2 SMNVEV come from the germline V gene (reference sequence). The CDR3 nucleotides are TGTGCCAGCAGCTCGACAGGGGGCCCCTACGAGCAGTACTTC. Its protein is CASSSTGGPYEQYF.

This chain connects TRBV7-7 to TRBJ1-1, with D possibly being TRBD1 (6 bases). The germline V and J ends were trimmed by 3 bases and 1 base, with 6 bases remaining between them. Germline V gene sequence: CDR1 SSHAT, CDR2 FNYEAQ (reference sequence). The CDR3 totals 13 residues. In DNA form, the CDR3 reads TGTGCCAGCAGCTTGGGACAGAACACTGAAGCTTTCTTT. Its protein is CASSLGQNTEAFF.

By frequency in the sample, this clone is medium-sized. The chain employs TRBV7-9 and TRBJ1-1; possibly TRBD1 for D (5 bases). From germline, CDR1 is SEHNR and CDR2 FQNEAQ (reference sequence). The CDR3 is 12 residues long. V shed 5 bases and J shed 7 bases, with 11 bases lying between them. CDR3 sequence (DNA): TGTGCCAGCAGCGGTAGGGGTATTGAAGCTTTCTTT. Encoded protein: CASSGRGIEAFF.

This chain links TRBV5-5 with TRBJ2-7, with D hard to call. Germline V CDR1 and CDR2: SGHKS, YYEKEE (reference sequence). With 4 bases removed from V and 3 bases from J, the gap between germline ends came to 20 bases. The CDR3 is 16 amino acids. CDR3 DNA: TGTGCCAGCAGCGGACCTTATTTGGGGAATGACTACGAGCAGTACTTC. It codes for CASSGPYLGNDYEQYF.

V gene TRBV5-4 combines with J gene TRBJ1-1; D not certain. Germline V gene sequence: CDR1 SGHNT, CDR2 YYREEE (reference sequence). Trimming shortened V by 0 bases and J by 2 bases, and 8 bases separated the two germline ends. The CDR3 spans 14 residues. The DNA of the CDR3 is TGTGCCAGCAGCTTGGCAGGTACCAACACTGAAGCTTTCTTT. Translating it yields CASSLAGTNTEAFF.

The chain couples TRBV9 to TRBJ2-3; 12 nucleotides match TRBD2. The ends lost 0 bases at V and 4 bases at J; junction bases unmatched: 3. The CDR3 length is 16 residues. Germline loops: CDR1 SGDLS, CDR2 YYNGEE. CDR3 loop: CASSVGLAGVSDTQYF. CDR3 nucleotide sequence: TGTGCCAGCAGCGTAGGACTAGCGGGAGTTTCAGATACGCAGTATTTT.

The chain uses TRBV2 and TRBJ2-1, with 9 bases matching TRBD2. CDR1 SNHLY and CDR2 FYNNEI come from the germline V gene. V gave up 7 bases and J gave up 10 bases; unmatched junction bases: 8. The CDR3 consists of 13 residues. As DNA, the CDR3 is TGTGCCAGCACCGGGACTAGCAAATGGGAGCAGTTCTTC. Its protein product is CASTGTSKWEQFF.

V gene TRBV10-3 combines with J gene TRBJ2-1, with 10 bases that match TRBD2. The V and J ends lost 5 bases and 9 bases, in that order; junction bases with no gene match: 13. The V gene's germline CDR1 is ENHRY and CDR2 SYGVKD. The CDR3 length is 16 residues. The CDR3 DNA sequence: TGTGCCATCAGTCATCTAGCGGGAGAAAGGTCAAGTGAGCAGTTCTTC. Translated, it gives CAISHLAGERSSEQFF.